The subject of this entry is one T cell receptor (beta chain). The antigen it recognizes is unknown. Within one base of it there is no much larger clone, and no base qualities were kept. These data originate in a study of T cell repertoires in cytomegalovirus infection (dated by TCRdb to about 2019). Turning to the overall study: The peptide stimulations were aimed at well-studied HLA-B-restricted epitopes as well as recently identified HLA-C-restricted CMV epitopes, whose presentation resists viral immunomodulation. Because public TCR beta signatures pointed to carriage of CMV infection together with the matching HLA type, the HLA type of each donor mattered for the analysis. The research as a whole found: Carriers of CMV infection plus the relevant HLA type were discriminated by the cumulative frequency of public TCR beta family members in the study cohort and in an independent roughly 350-donor cohort. In the ex vivo response, HLA-C-restricted CMV-specific TCR beta clonotypes were dominant, and in two of eight donors the single most frequent clonotype came from this HLA-C-restricted group.

Sequencer: Illumina HiSeq 1500. TCRdb reprocessed the public reads (quality trimming at Q25 with fastp, clone calling with MiXCR) and kept in-frame beta chains. For every CDR3 protein sequence, its rows merge into one entry that carries the most common genes and DNA. The sample table records roughly 860,000 distinct CDR3 sequences; approximately 30% of these occur just once. The ten largest clones add up to over 10% of the sample. The CDR3 sequence holds 14 residues, the cysteine and phenylalanine included. Only the CDR3 part of the read is kept: 42 bases, read in frame from the first base. CDR1 and CDR2 (MDHEN, SYDVKM) derive from the germline V gene. V drops 5 bases and J drops 3 bases, leaving 12 bases in between. What this sample's treatment or condition label stands for: in vitro stimulation with specific CMV peptide epitopes to enrich CMV-specific T cells.

Rearrangement joined TRBV28 to TRBJ2-3, with the D segment identity uncertain. Sequenced material: cultured CD8+ T cells from PBMCs, taken from culture after CMV antigen stimulation. The clonotype comes from a human donor in good health (CMV status not recorded). Some clones in this sample may be carry-over from other donors' samples. The CDR3 protein: CASSLRVGTDTQYF. The nucleotide sequence is given as TGTGCCAGCAGTCTTAGGGTTGGTACAGATACGCAGTATTTT.